This TCR beta chain was recorded in a study of T cells in Graves' hyperthyroidism and ophthalmopathy (dated by TCRdb to about 2019). Background on the whole study: Peripheral blood samples were taken at the time of initial diagnosis, prior to any treatment. An independent validation cohort of around 19 hyperthyroidism patients and about 16 patients who later progressed to ophthalmopathy tested prospective prediction of ophthalmopathy. The approximately 100 discovery patients were randomly split 7:3 into training and test sets. TCR Vbeta CDR3 sequencing of some 140 peripheral blood samples (over 40 ophthalmopathy, 75 to 85 hyperthyroidism and around 17 progressor patients) is reported in the paper. After sampling, hyperthyroidism patients received methimazole starting at 30 mg daily, and ophthalmopathy patients received high-dose intravenous methylprednisolone. A discovery cohort of around 98 patients, approximately 45 with Graves' ophthalmopathy and 55 to 65 with stable Graves' hyperthyroidism, was used to find distinguishing TCR V-J signatures. Thyroid tissue and blood T-cell repertoires from about six Graves' hyperthyroidism patients were also compared in the study.

Ends trimmed: V by 5 bases, J by 4 bases; bases unmatched to a gene: 4. CDR1 and CDR2 (SGHAT, FQNNGV) derive from the germline V gene. Including the terminal cysteine and phenylalanine, the CDR3 comprises 13 residues. CDR3 DNA only is kept here, 39 bases in frame from base 1. Moderately to severely active disease, a Clinical Activity Score of at least 3, a NOSPECS grade of at least 4, and a duration under 3 months were present in ophthalmopathy patients. Exclusion was applied to patients with uncontrolled infections, other autoimmune diseases, pregnancy or lactation. Clinical symptoms, serum thyroxine and TRAb, thyroid ultrasound, and orbital computed tomography formed the basis for the diagnoses. Ficoll-Paque density gradient centrifugation was used to isolate PBMCs from around 9.1 ml of fresh peripheral blood. Total RNA was extracted using Trizol reagent, and RNA quality was assessed on an Agilent 2100 Bioanalyzer.

TCR beta CDR3 regions were amplified from RNA transcripts. The TCR CDR3 was subjected to a first round of RT-PCR using the HTBI primer set and the Qiagen OneStep RT-PCR kit. Libraries were constructed in a second round of multiplex PCR, after which size selection and purification were performed. Paired-end sequencing of the libraries was performed with 100 bp reads on an Illumina HiSeq2000. The paper's processing steps were these. SOAPnuke was used to process the raw data, throwing out any read that contained adapters or uncalled bases, had a mean Phred below 15, or lacked an exact constant-primer or identifier match. High-quality paired reads were merged with COPE v1.2.5, and unique nucleotide sequences were defined as clonotypes. MiTCR v1.1 was used to align the clonotypes against IMGT TRBV, TRBD and TRBJ reference segments. The analysis included only V-J combinations with a frequency above 0.0001, which together covered around 99% of the repertoires. The TCS score was defined as F50 (clonal expansion) divided by E x V (chaos), with BLOSUM62-based TCRdist calculated between CDR3 peptides within each V-J. Welch's t-statistics and random forest reduced fewer than 600 V-J features to under 15, which were used in a naive Bayes classifier (R e1071). The public reads were reprocessed in TCRdb via fastp at Q25 and MiXCR, keeping in-frame beta chains. CDR3 protein sequences are deduplicated, and each keeps its most common genes and DNA. The V and J calls, along with clone size, are taken from TCRdb and not from the paper's own processing. The sample yields approximately 690,000 distinct CDR3 sequences; 13% to 15% were counted once. The biggest ten clones account for around 12% of the sample.

Summary of the overall study and its limitations: Sample size was not statistically predetermined, and blinding of investigators to group allocation was not performed. In cross-validation, a model built on a 13 V-J signature told ophthalmopathy apart from stable hyperthyroidism with 85% to 90% sensitivity and around 83% specificity, and in testing the same model reached 80%/75%. Most expanded thyroid clonotypes (frequency above 0.001) were also detected in blood, suggesting blood repertoires may reflect thyroid immune responses. During validation, the model predicted progression to ophthalmopathy a median of around six months ahead of onset, with around 71% sensitivity and 72.22% specificity.

In its sample, this clonotype was seen many times. Which antigen it targets is not known. Base quality data are lacking; no much larger clone is found one base away. The sequence came from a woman aged 45-65 years with Graves' ophthalmopathy. The sequence is built from TRBV11-2 and TRBJ1-1; TRBD1 aligns with 7 central bases. The material sequenced was blood. CDR3 loop: CASSRGLGTEAFF. The nucleotide sequence reads TGTGCCAGCAGCAGGGGGCTTGGCACTGAAGCTTTCTTT.